These 14 T cell receptor beta chains were sequenced from one sample in a study of Ad26.COV2.S vaccination and SARS-CoV-2 variants. Sequencing used immunoSEQ multiplex PCR; TCRdb keeps in-frame clones, though not all of them. The sample records over 100,000 clones, about three quarters being singletons. Sequences were derived from peripheral blood, sampled after recovery from COVID-19. These TCRs come from a human donor who had recovered from COVID-19.

The table lists this clone with a count of one. The chain couples TRBV2 to TRBJ1-2, with D perhaps matching TRBD1 (6 bases). CDR1 is SNHLY and CDR2 is FYNNEI in the germline V gene. This CDR3 region has 11 residues. V was pared by 8 bases and J by 7 bases, with 11 bases between. In nucleotides, the CDR3 is TGTGCCAGCCGAGAAGGGGGTGGCTACACCTTC. This codes for CASREGGGYTF.

This chain connects TRBV29-1 to TRBJ1-1; D possibly corresponds to TRBD1 (6 bases). Trimming shortened V by 4 bases and J by 6 bases, and 12 bases separated the two germline ends. Germline CDR1 SQVTM, CDR2 ANQGSEA. This CDR3 contains 12 residues. Here the CDR3 reads CSVVRGYPEAFF. The CDR3 bases are TGCAGCGTTGTAAGGGGGTACCCTGAAGCTTTCTTT.

This chain joins TRBV7-2 and TRBJ2-2, with 10 positions matching TRBD2. In germline, CDR1 is SGHTA, CDR2 FQGNSA. The CDR3 sequence is 16 residues long. J gave up 4 bases and V 3 bases, and 5 bases lay outside the gene matches. The CDR3 protein is CASSFSGGAGTGELFF. In DNA form, the CDR3 reads TGTGCCAGCAGCTTCAGCGGGGGGGCGGGCACCGGGGAGCTGTTTTTT.

The rearrangement links TRBV25-1 to TRBJ1-2; D may be TRBD1 (6 bases). The V end lost 8 bases, the J end lost 4 bases, and 8 bases lay between the germline ends. The length of the CDR3 is 11 residues. Germline CDR1 and CDR2: MGHDK and SYGVNS. The CDR3 DNA reads as TGTGCCAGCCGAGGGGGCTATGGCTACACCTTC. This codes for CASRGGYGYTF.

The chain has TRBV7-9 and TRBJ1-1; D perhaps matches TRBD1 (5 bases). CDR3 length: 16 amino acids. Trimming removed 6 bases from V and 1 base from J, with 18 bases in between. Germline V lookup: CDR1 SEHNR, CDR2 FQNEAQ (reference sequence). This CDR3 reads CASSPGTVATNTEAFF. For the CDR3, the DNA is TGTGCCAGCAGTCCCGGGACGGTCGCTACGAACACTGAAGCTTTCTTT.

CDR3 loop: CASSPGWGSRLNTEAFF. Written as DNA, the CDR3 is TGTGCCAGCAGTCCGGGGTGGGGTAGTCGTTTGAACACTGAAGCTTTCTTT. The chain uses TRBV5-6 and TRBJ1-1; D call uncertain. Germline V gene lookup returns CDR1 SGHDT and CDR2 YYEEEE. This CDR3 is 17 amino acids long. V was clipped by 5 bases and J by 0 bases, with 20 bases between them.

In the case of this clone: The same CDR3 is also encoded by other DNA sequences in this sample. This rearrangement joins TRBV5-1 to TRBJ2-7; possibly TRBD1 for D (5 bases). Trimming removed 0 bases at V and 2 bases at J, with 9 bases between. Per germline, CDR1 SGHRS and CDR2 YFSETQ. The CDR3 consists of 14 residues. The CDR3 DNA sequence: TGCGCCAGCAGCTTGGGTCAGGGTCCCTACGAGCAGTACTTC. Translated: CASSLGQGPYEQYF.

V usage is TRBV11-2 and J usage is TRBJ2-1, with TRBD2 matching over 7 bases. Germline V gene data show CDR1 as SGHAT and CDR2 as FQNNGV. This CDR3 has 15 amino acids. V trimming: 3 bases; J trimming: 3 bases; junction bases outside the gene matches: 5. The CDR3 DNA sequence: TGTGCCAGCAGCTTCCCGGGGGGTATCTACAATGAGCAGTTCTTC. It is translated as CASSFPGGIYNEQFF.

CDR3 sequence: CASSWGADTQYF. The CDR3 DNA reads as TGCGCCAGCAGCTGGGGCGCAGATACGCAGTATTTT. The chain joins TRBV5-1 to TRBJ2-3; possible D gene TRBD1, 5 bases. This CDR3 has 12 amino acids. V lost 3 bases, J lost 4 bases, and 6 bases lay in between. Germline CDR1 is SGHRS and CDR2 is YFSETQ.

This chain joins TRBV19 and TRBJ1-3; D is unresolved. This CDR3 contains 15 residues. Per germline, CDR1 LNHDA and CDR2 SQIVND (reference sequence). Trimming removed 2 bases at V and 0 bases at J, with 8 bases between. Here the CDR3 DNA reads TGTGCCAGTAGTATACCGACTCGCTCTGGAAACACCATATATTTT. Encoded protein: CASSIPTRSGNTIYF.

CDR3 nucleotide sequence: TGTGCCAGCAGTTATGGGGCGCGCAATCAGCCCCAGCATTTT. This sequence encodes CASSYGARNQPQHF. The chain combines TRBV6-2 or TRBV6-3 with TRBJ1-5; maybe TRBD1 (5 bases). CDR1 is MNHEY, CDR2 SVGEGT, per germline. The CDR3 is 14 residues long. V was cut by 3 bases and J by 2 bases, with 8 bases left in between.

The genes are TRBV28 and TRBJ1-1; D may be TRBD1 (5 bases). The CDR3 loop spans 15 amino acids. V was shortened by 1 base and J by 4 bases, with 13 bases between the two germline ends. Germline CDR1 reads MDHEN; CDR2 reads SYDVKM. CDR3 coding DNA: TGTGCCAGCAGTTTATCCACCGCAGGGTCCACTGAAGCTTTCTTT. Protein: CASSLSTAGSTEAFF. Using reference TRBV28 and TRBJ1-1 for the parts outside the CDR3, the full variable domain is DVKVTQSSRYLVKRTGEKVFLECVQDMDHENMFWYRQDPGLGLRLIYFSYDVKMKEKGDIPEGYSVSREKKERFSLILESASTNQTSMYLCASSLSTAGSTEAFFGQGTRLTVV.

The chain couples TRBV12-5 to TRBJ2-1; TRBD2 agrees at 9 bases. The CDR3 extends over 15 amino acids. Germline V gene data show CDR1 as LGHNT and CDR2 as FRNRAP. V lost 10 bases and J lost 4; bases outside the gene matches: 11. CDR3 bases: TGTGCTACTATAGCGGGGGAATCTATTTACAATGAGCAGTTCTTC. Translated: CATIAGESIYNEQFF.

The chain has TRBV5-4 and TRBJ2-1, with D possibly matching TRBD1 (5 bases). The CDR3 has 15 amino acids. Between the trimmed V and J ends, which lost 2 bases and 6 bases, there was a span of 15 bases. Germline assignment: CDR1 SGHNT and CDR2 YYREEE (reference sequence). This CDR3 is CASSLGVVRGNEQFF. The CDR3 bases are TGTGCCAGCAGCTTAGGGGTCGTCCGTGGCAATGAGCAGTTCTTC.